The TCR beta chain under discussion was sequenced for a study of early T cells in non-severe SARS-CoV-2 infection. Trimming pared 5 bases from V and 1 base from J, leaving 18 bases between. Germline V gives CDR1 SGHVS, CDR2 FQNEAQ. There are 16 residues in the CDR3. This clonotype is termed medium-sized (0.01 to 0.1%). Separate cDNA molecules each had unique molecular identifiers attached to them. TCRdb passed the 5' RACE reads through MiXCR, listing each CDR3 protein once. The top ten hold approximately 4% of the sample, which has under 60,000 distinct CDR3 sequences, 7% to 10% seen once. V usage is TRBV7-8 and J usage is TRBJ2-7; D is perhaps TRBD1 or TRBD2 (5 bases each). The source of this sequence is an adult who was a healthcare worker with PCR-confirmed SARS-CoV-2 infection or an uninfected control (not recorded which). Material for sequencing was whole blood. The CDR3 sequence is CASSPQPGRESYEQYF. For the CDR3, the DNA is TGTGCCAGCAGCCCTCAACCGGGACGTGAGTCCTACGAGCAGTACTTC.